The 15 T cell receptor beta chains given below trace back to one sample, sequenced in a study of blood T cell repertoires in COVID-19 (TCRdb year 2020). Receptor amplification or capture employed the immunoSEQ multiplex PCR assay. Entries here come from immuneACCESS through TCRdb and include only in-frame sequences with V and J called. Some clones fail to appear in such tables; in the studies checked, an unresolved V gene covers under half of the shortfall, and the cause of the remainder is unknown. In all, the sample holds 97,000 or so clones, and 82% of those were seen once. Jointly, the top ten make up under 11% of the sample. Material: peripheral blood. Every receptor here comes from a man between 65 and 79 years old with acute or convalescent COVID-19.

The rearrangement uses TRBV7-8 and TRBJ1-5, with D unclear. The CDR3 runs 14 residues. The V and J ends lost 1 base and 1 base respectively, with 5 bases between them. Germline V gene sequence: CDR1 SGHVS, CDR2 FQNEAQ. The CDR3 nucleotides read TGTGCCAGCAGCTTAGGAGTCAGCAATCAGCCCCAGCATTTT. Amino acid sequence: CASSLGVSNQPQHF.

This chain links TRBV27 with TRBJ2-7; 10 bases align to TRBD2. The V segment lost 6 bases and the J segment 5 bases; nucleotides outside the gene matches: 16. From germline, CDR1 is MNHEY and CDR2 SMNVEV (reference sequence). The CDR3 totals 17 residues. CDR3 coding DNA: TGTGCCAGCAGCTTCCTGGTGGCTAGCGGGAGTGGGAACGAGCAGTACTTC. This encodes CASSFLVASGSGNEQYF.

This clone was seen only a few times. This rearrangement joins TRBV7-9 to TRBJ2-2; no clear D. The CDR3 covers 14 residues. V gave up 1 base and J gave up 4 bases, with 7 bases separating them. Germline V gene lookup returns CDR1 SEHNR and CDR2 FQNEAQ (reference sequence). The CDR3 coding sequence is TGTGCCAGCAGCTTAGGTCAGCGCACCGGGGAGCTGTTTTTT. It yields the protein CASSLGQRTGELFF.

The chain employs TRBV7-9 and TRBJ1-2; TRBD1 matches 8 bases. J lost 5 bases, V lost 4 bases, and 9 bases had no gene match. This CDR3 comprises 15 residues. From germline, CDR1 is SEHNR and CDR2 FQNEAQ (reference sequence). CDR3 DNA sequence: TGTGCCAGCAGCTACGGACAGGGCGAGCGGTATGGCTACACCTTC. Residues: CASSYGQGERYGYTF.

This chain links TRBV5-1 with TRBJ1-1; maybe TRBD1 (6 bases). Germline-derived CDR1 and CDR2 are SGHRS and YFSETQ. The CDR3 length is 14 residues. The ends were cut back, 4 bases at V and 0 bases at J, with 10 bases in the middle. CDR3 coding DNA: TGCGCCAGCAGCCCGGGACAAATGAACACTGAAGCTTTCTTT. It encodes CASSPGQMNTEAFF.

The chain couples TRBV18 to TRBJ2-3; D may be TRBD2 (6 bases). Germline values: CDR1 KGHSH, CDR2 LQKENI. The ends were cut back, 2 bases at V and 4 bases at J, with 10 bases in the middle. This CDR3 comprises 14 residues. CDR3 nucleotides: TGTGCCAGCTCACCAGCGGGAACGGCAGATACGCAGTATTTT. This codes for CASSPAGTADTQYF. Full variable domain (missing parts from reference TRBV18 and TRBJ2-3): NAGVMQNPRHLVRRRGQEARLRCSPMKGHSHVYWYRQLPEEGLKFMVYLQKENIIDESGMPKERFSAEFPKEGPSILRIQQVVRGDSAAYFCASSPAGTADTQYFGPGTRLTVL.

This clone was counted a single time. This specimen includes other DNA sequences encoding the same CDR3. V usage is TRBV14 and J usage is TRBJ2-7; no definite D call. Per germline, CDR1 SGHDN and CDR2 FVKESK. CDR3 length: 11 amino acids. The V and J ends lost 3 bases and 4 bases respectively, with 4 bases between them. In nucleotides, the CDR3 is TGTGCCAGCAGCCAGGCATACGAGCAGTACTTC. Protein product: CASSQAYEQYF.

V is TRBV25-1 and J is TRBJ1-2, with D perhaps TRBD1 (6 bases). The germline V and J ends were trimmed by 2 bases and 4 bases, with 11 bases remaining between them. Germline V gives CDR1 MGHDK, CDR2 SYGVNS. The CDR3 spans 14 residues. The CDR3 nucleotides read TGTGCCAGCAGTGAACCCTCGGACAGCTATGGCTACACCTTC. Protein product: CASSEPSDSYGYTF.

This chain connects TRBV7-9 to TRBJ2-7; 9 nucleotides align to TRBD1. The germline CDR1 and CDR2 sequences are SEHNR and FQNEAQ (reference sequence). The CDR3 has 15 amino acids. Trimming at V came to 5 bases and at J to 6 bases, leaving 11 bases not matched to a gene. Here the CDR3 reads CASSGGLTGGAEQYF. CDR3 sequence (DNA): TGTGCCAGCAGCGGGGGTCTGACAGGGGGTGCCGAGCAGTACTTC.

This chain uses TRBV5-8 with TRBJ1-6; D unresolved. This CDR3 has 13 residues. The V gene lost 0 bases and the J gene lost 7 bases, with 5 bases spanning the gap. Germline V lookup: CDR1 SGHTS, CDR2 YDEGEE. The CDR3 coding sequence is TGTGCCAGCAGCTTGGAATCGAATTCACCCCTCCACTTT. The encoded protein is CASSLESNSPLHF.

A word on this clone: A junction end diverges from the germline sequence, so it may reflect a read error. The chain couples TRBV6-5 to TRBJ1-2; D gene ambiguous. Germline CDR1 MNHEY, CDR2 SVGAGI. The CDR3 loop spans 15 amino acids. The CDR3 here is CASTYSGGSNYGYTF. The CDR3 DNA reads as TGTGCCAGCACTTACTCCGGCGGATCTAACTATGGCTACACCTTC.

The V and J genes are TRBV7-2 and TRBJ2-1; D is perhaps TRBD2 (5 bases). The germline V gene has CDR1 SGHTA and CDR2 FQGNSA. The V end lost 6 bases, the J end lost 13 bases, and 16 bases lay between the germline ends. This CDR3 is built from 12 residues. This CDR3 reads CASSLSPGSQFF. For the CDR3, the DNA is TGTGCCAGCAGTCTTTCACCGGGATCTCAGTTCTTC.

V usage is TRBV30 and J usage is TRBJ1-2, with D tentatively TRBD1 (6 bases). The CDR3 contains 11 residues. Germline CDR1 GTSNPN, CDR2 SVGIG (reference sequence). The V gene lost 0 bases and the J gene lost 13 bases, with 12 bases spanning the gap. Here the CDR3 DNA reads TGTGCCTGGAGTGTGGGGGCCATATGCACCTTC. This codes for CAWSVGAICTF.

This clone has more than one count but fewer than ten. The chain couples TRBV24-1 to TRBJ2-5; 7 nucleotides match TRBD1. Germline loops: CDR1 KGHDR, CDR2 SFDVKD. CDR3 length equals 14 residues. The V gene end was trimmed by 5 bases and the J gene end by 5 bases; junction bases not matched to a gene: 7. The CDR3 DNA reads as TGTGCCACCAGTGGAGGGGGCGCCCGGGAGACCCAGTACTTC. Amino acid sequence: CATSGGGARETQYF.

In its sample, this clone was seen a few times. The DNA is left out, because the CDR3 cannot be placed on it with certainty; the CDR3 is given as TCRdb lists it. The chain carries TRBV29-1 and TRBJ1-1; TRBD1 reflects the table's D call only, with no check against the DNA. With termini counted, the CDR3 has 11 amino acids. The germline V gene encodes CDR1 SQVTM and CDR2 ANQGSEA. The CDR3 reads CSVGRGSRTFF.